Included here is one T cell receptor (beta chain) sequence, with context. Its cognate antigen is unknown. Deep-level assay runs were performed. The method was immunoSEQ multiplex PCR; TCRdb's version includes in-frame clones alone and lacks a portion of them. This sample has roughly 2,500,000 clones, with approximately 94% found just once. This sample was taken from a study of shared clonotypes between healthy human individuals. Whole-study findings and limits: Even with large depth, rarefaction showed that sorted-subset sequencing was incomplete.

Material for sequencing was naive CD4+ T cells from PBMCs. Noted subset: CD45RA+ positively selected. The receptor comes from a young man in good health. Some clones in this sample may be carry-over from other donors' samples.

The CDR3 loop reads CASSEALSRATNEKLFF. Written as DNA, the CDR3 is TGTGCCAGCAGTGAAGCCCTCTCAAGAGCAACTAATGAAAAACTGTTTTTT. The J gene is TRBJ1-4, the V gene TRBV6-1, with D unresolved. The CDR3 spans 17 residues. In germline, CDR1 is MNHNS, CDR2 SASEGT. V dropped 0 bases and J dropped 0 bases, with 11 bases sitting between them.